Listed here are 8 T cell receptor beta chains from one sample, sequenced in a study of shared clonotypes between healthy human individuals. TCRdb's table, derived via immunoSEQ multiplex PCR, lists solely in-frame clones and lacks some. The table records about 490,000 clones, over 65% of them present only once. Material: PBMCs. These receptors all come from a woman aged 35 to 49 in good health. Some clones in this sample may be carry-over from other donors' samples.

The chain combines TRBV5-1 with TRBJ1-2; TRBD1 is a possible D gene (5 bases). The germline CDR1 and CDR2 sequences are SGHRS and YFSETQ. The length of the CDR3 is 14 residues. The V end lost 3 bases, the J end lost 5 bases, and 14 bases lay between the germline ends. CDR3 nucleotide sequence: TGCGCCAGCAGCTCGGACACGGTTTTATATGGCTACACCTTC. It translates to CASSSDTVLYGYTF. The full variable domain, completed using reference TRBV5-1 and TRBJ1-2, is KAGVTQTPRYLIKTRGQQVTLSCSPISGHRSVSWYQQTPGQGLQFLFEYFSETQRNKGNFPGRFSGRQFSNSRSEMNVSTLELGDSALYLCASSSDTVLYGYTFGSGTRLTVV.

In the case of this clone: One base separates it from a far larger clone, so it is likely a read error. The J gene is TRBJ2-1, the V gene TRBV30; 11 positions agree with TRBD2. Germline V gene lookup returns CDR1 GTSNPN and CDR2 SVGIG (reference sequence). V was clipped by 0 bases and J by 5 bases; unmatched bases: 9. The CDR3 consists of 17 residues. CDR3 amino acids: CAWSVPPGGLADNEQFF. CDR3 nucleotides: TGTGCCTGGAGTGTTCCCCCGGGGGGACTAGCGGACAATGAGCAGTTCTTC.

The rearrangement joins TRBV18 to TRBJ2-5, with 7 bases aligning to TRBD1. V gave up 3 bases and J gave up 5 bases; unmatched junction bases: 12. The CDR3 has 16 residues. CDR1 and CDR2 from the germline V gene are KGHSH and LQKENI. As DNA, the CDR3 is TGTGCCAGCTCACCGGCACCGGGACAGTCAGGGGAGACCCAGTACTTC. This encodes CASSPAPGQSGETQYF.

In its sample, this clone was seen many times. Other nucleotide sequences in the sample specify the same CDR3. The CDR3 coding sequence is TGTGCCAGCAGTAGATTTCTTGGGACAGGGAATGAGCAGTTCTTC. It translates to CASSRFLGTGNEQFF. The rearrangement links TRBV25-1 to TRBJ2-1, with 9 bases lining up with TRBD1. Per germline, CDR1 MGHDK and CDR2 SYGVNS. V was pared by 5 bases and J by 7 bases, with 9 bases of the junction left unmatched. The CDR3 covers 15 residues.

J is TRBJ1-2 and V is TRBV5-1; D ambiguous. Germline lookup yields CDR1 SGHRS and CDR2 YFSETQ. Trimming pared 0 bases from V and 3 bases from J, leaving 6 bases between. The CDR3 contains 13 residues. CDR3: CASSLGGYYGYTF. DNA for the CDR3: TGCGCCAGCAGCTTGGGTGGATACTATGGCTACACCTTC.

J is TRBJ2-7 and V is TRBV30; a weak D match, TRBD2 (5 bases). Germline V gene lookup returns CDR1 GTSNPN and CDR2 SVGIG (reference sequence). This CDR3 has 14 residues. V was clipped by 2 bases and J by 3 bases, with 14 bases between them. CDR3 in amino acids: CAWSRSGGFYEQYF. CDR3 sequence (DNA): TGTGCCTGGAGTCGGTCAGGAGGCTTCTACGAGCAGTACTTC.

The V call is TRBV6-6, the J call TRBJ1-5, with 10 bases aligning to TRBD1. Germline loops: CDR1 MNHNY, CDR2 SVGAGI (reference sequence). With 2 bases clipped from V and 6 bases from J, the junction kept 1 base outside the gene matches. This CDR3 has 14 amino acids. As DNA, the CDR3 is TGTGCCAGCAGTTACGACAGGGGGCTTCAGCCCCAGCATTTT. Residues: CASSYDRGLQPQHF.

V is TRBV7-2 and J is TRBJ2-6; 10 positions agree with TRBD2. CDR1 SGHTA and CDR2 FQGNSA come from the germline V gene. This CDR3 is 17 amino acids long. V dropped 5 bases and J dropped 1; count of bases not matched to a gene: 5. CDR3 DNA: TGTGCCAGCAGCGGGCCTAGCGGGAGTTCTGGGGCCAACGTCCTGACTTTC. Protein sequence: CASSGPSGSSGANVLTF. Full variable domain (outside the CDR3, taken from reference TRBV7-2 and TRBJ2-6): GAGVSQSPSNKVTEKGKDVELRCDPISGHTALYWYRQSLGQGLEFLIYFQGNSAPDKSGLPSDRFSAERTGGSVSTLTIQRTQQEDSAVYLCASSGPSGSSGANVLTFGAGSRLTVL.